One sample yielded the 24 T cell receptor beta chains listed below, sequenced in a study of identical twins. In TCRdb, the 5' RACE reads were re-called with MiXCR into one record per CDR3 protein. The sample lists 1.5 million to 2 million distinct CDR3 sequences, about 32% occurring once. Material for sequencing was cord blood. These receptors were collected from a newborn girl in good health.

The V gene is TRBV7-2, the J gene TRBJ2-1; maybe TRBD2 (6 bases). Per germline, CDR1 SGHTA and CDR2 FQGNSA. The V end was cut by 2 bases, the J end by 4 bases, with 9 bases between. This CDR3 contains 14 residues. CDR3 in amino acids: CASSLPGLYNEQFF. The CDR3 nucleotides read TGTGCCAGCAGCTTACCGGGACTGTACAATGAGCAGTTCTTC. The entire variable domain, with the rest obtained from reference TRBV7-2 and TRBJ2-1, is as follows: GAGVSQSPSNKVTEKGKDVELRCDPISGHTALYWYRQSLGQGLEFLIYFQGNSAPDKSGLPSDRFSAERTGGSVSTLTIQRTQQEDSAVYLCASSLPGLYNEQFFGPGTRLTVL.

The chain combines TRBV12-3 or TRBV12-4 with TRBJ2-7; 11 bases match TRBD1. J gave up 3 bases and V 6 bases, and 10 bases lay outside the gene matches. CDR3 length: 16 residues. CDR3 nucleotide sequence: TGTGCCAGCAGGAGTTTACTCGGGACAGGGGGCTACGAGCAGTACTTC. Residues: CASRSLLGTGGYEQYF.

The chain links TRBV21-1 to TRBJ1-4. TRBV21-1 is recorded as a pseudogene. CDR3 length: 11 residues. The CDR3 DNA reads TGTGCCAGCAGCAAACTGGGCCTACTGTTTTTT. Its translation is CASSKLGLLFF.

V is TRBV5-1 and J is TRBJ2-3; tentatively, D is TRBD1 (6 bases). CDR1 and CDR2 (germline): SGHRS, YFSETQ. V lost 2 bases to trimming and J lost 2 bases, with 9 bases between them. This CDR3 is built from 14 residues. The CDR3 loop reads CASSFYRATDTQYF. DNA for the CDR3: TGCGCCAGCAGCTTCTACAGGGCCACAGATACGCAGTATTTT.

CDR3 region: CASSLPQLLSYNEQYF. The CDR3 DNA reads as TGTGCCAGCAGTCTCCCCCAACTCCTGTCCTACAATGAGCAGTACTTC. V usage is TRBV28 and J usage is TRBJ2-5; D is undetermined. With 5 bases removed from V and 11 bases from J, the gap between germline ends came to 27 bases. CDR3 length: 16 amino acids. Germline V gene data show CDR1 as MDHEN and CDR2 as SYDVKM.

The chain combines TRBV20-1 with TRBJ2-3, with a possible D match to TRBD2 (5 bases). The V gene's germline CDR1 is DFQATT and CDR2 SNEGSKA (reference sequence). The CDR3 sequence is 14 residues long. Trimming removed 6 bases from V and 7 bases from J, with 20 bases in between. CDR3 DNA: TGCAGTGCCACGGGGTGGGGAGCAGCAAATACGCAGTATTTT. Translated, it gives CSATGWGAANTQYF.

The J gene is TRBJ2-7, the V gene TRBV5-1; no clear D gene. CDR1 and CDR2 (germline): SGHRS, YFSETQ. The CDR3 consists of 14 residues. V lost 2 bases to trimming and J lost 0 bases, with 9 bases between them. For the CDR3, the DNA is TGCGCCAGCAGCTTTACATATAGCTCCTACGAGCAGTACTTC. It codes for CASSFTYSSYEQYF.

A few counts support this clonotype. V is TRBV11-2 and J is TRBJ1-2, with 9 nucleotides matching TRBD1. This CDR3 is built from 18 residues. V shed 4 bases, J shed 2 bases, and the junction held 14 bases outside the gene matches. Germline lookup yields CDR1 SGHAT and CDR2 FQNNGV. CDR3 loop: CASSWNRGPKTLNYGYTF. In DNA form, the CDR3 reads TGTGCCAGCAGCTGGAACAGGGGGCCTAAGACACTCAACTATGGCTACACCTTC.

This clonotype was counted a few times. The rearrangement uses TRBV29-1 and TRBJ1-2; 8 nucleotides agree with TRBD1. The CDR3 has 13 amino acids. Germline loops: CDR1 SQVTM, CDR2 ANQGSEA. Trimming took 6 bases from V and 6 from J; bases not matched to a gene: 9. The CDR3 DNA is TGCAGCGTACAACAGGGGGTGTCTGATGGCTACACCTTC. Its translation is CSVQQGVSDGYTF.

This clonotype has just a few counts. V and J are TRBV20-1 and TRBJ2-1; 11 nucleotides match TRBD2. Gene TRBJ2-7 matches the end of the DNA better, so the J call may be wrong. Germline assignment: CDR1 DFQATT and CDR2 SNEGSKA (reference sequence). The CDR3 sequence is 15 residues long. This chain's CDR3 is CSAGLAGRSYNEQYF. The CDR3, as DNA: TGCAGTGCTGGACTAGCGGGCCGCTCCTACAATGAGCAGTACTTC.

The chain uses TRBV9 and TRBJ2-7, with TRBD2 matching over 8 bases. Losses at the gene ends were 4 bases for V and 3 bases for J; bases not matched to a gene: 12. Per germline, CDR1 SGDLS and CDR2 YYNGEE. The CDR3 totals 16 residues. The DNA of the CDR3 is TGTGCCAGCAGCCCCAGAGCGGGGGTAGGGGGCTACGAGCAGTACTTC. Residues: CASSPRAGVGGYEQYF.

This clonotype was recorded a few times. The chain links TRBV20-1 to TRBJ2-5; possible D gene TRBD1, 6 bases. The CDR3 spans 14 residues. From germline, CDR1 is DFQATT and CDR2 SNEGSKA (reference sequence). V was cut by 2 bases and J by 2 bases, with 12 bases left in between. CDR3 residues: CSARWPGAQETQYF. CDR3 sequence (DNA): TGCAGTGCTAGATGGCCAGGGGCACAAGAGACCCAGTACTTC.

This clonotype was picked up a small number of times. The chain couples TRBV5-1 to TRBJ2-7; 7 bases align to TRBD2. J was trimmed by 3 bases and V by 5 bases; bases with no gene match: 8. The CDR3 is 14 amino acids. Germline V lookup: CDR1 SGHRS, CDR2 YFSETQ. The CDR3 DNA is TGCGCCAGCAGGGGAGCGGGATTATTCTACGAGCAGTACTTC. This encodes CASRGAGLFYEQYF.

Note on this clonotype: A far bigger clonotype differs at one base, so this is likely a read error. The chain links TRBV27 to TRBJ1-1; D gene ambiguous. Looked up from germline, CDR1 is MNHEY and CDR2 is SMNVEV (reference sequence). CDR3 length: 13 amino acids. CDR3 nucleotides: TGTGCCGGCAGTTTATCCGGGAACACTGAAGCTTTCTTT. Residues: CAGSLSGNTEAFF.

This clonotype has only a few counts. The rearrangement joins TRBV7-2 to TRBJ2-3, with TRBD2 matching 12 bases. In germline, CDR1 is SGHTA, CDR2 FQGNSA. The CDR3 spans 17 residues. With 5 bases clipped from V and 2 bases from J, the junction kept 8 bases outside the gene matches. The CDR3 loop is CASSTTSGRRHTDTQYF. In DNA, the CDR3 is TGTGCCAGCAGCACGACTAGCGGGAGAAGGCACACAGATACGCAGTATTTT.

This clonotype was observed a handful of times. The CDR3 DNA sequence: TGTGCCAGCAGCTCAACGGGACACTTCTACACCTTC. The encoded protein is CASSSTGHFYTF. The chain is built from TRBV7-9 and TRBJ1-2; a weak D match, TRBD1 (6 bases). Germline CDR1 is SEHNR and CDR2 is FQNEAQ (reference sequence). V lost 4 bases to trimming and J lost 10 bases, with 13 bases between them. The CDR3 contains 12 residues.

This clonotype showed up just a few times. This chain connects TRBV3-1 to TRBJ2-7; 10 nucleotides agree with TRBD2. The closer fit of TRBJ2-5 to the DNA end suggests the J call may be wrong. The CDR3 is 15 amino acids. CDR1 and CDR2 from the germline V gene are LGHDT and YNNKEL (reference sequence). DNA of the CDR3: TGTGCCAGCAGCCCACTAGCGGGAAATTTTAAGACCCAGTACTTC. Encoded protein: CASSPLAGNFKTQYF.

V is TRBV7-2 and J is TRBJ1-2, with D unclear. Germline values: CDR1 SGHTA, CDR2 FQGNSA. The CDR3 spans 14 residues. Deletions cut 0 bases from V and 13 bases from J, with 18 bases between. CDR3 nucleotides: TGTGCCAGCAGCTTAGCAGGAAACAGCTACACCCTCACCTTC. Protein sequence: CASSLAGNSYTLTF.

CDR3: CAISLDNEQYF. CDR3 DNA sequence: TGTGCCATCAGTCTCGACAATGAGCAGTACTTC. The chain has TRBV10-3 and TRBJ2-5; D call uncertain. CDR1 ENHRY and CDR2 SYGVKD come from the germline V gene. The CDR3 contains 11 residues. Trimming shortened V by 5 bases and J by 11 bases, and 12 bases separated the two germline ends.

This clonotype was recorded only once. The gene calls are TRBV6-1 and TRBJ2-3, with TRBD2 matching over 8 bases. CDR1 is MNHNS and CDR2 is SASEGT in the germline V gene. The junction had 14 bases not matched to a gene; V was cut back by 6 bases and J by 6 bases. The CDR3 is 16 amino acids. The CDR3 reads CASSLTLAGGYDTQYF. The CDR3 nucleotides read TGTGCCAGCAGCCTGACCCTAGCGGGTGGTTATGATACGCAGTATTTT.

This clonotype was recorded many times. The V and J genes are TRBV7-2 and TRBJ2-3; possibly TRBD2 for D (6 bases). Trimming left V 2 bases short and J 0 bases short, with 12 bases between. The CDR3 runs 16 residues. Germline assignment: CDR1 SGHTA and CDR2 FQGNSA. DNA of the CDR3: TGTGCCAGCAGCTTATGGGGAGGACCTAGCACAGATACGCAGTATTTT. As protein: CASSLWGGPSTDTQYF. The whole variable domain, filled in from reference TRBV7-2 and TRBJ2-3, reads GAGVSQSPSNKVTEKGKDVELRCDPISGHTALYWYRQSLGQGLEFLIYFQGNSAPDKSGLPSDRFSAERTGGSVSTLTIQRTQQEDSAVYLCASSLWGGPSTDTQYFGPGTRLTVL.

V gene TRBV27 combines with J gene TRBJ1-4; TRBD1 matches 7 bases. The CDR3 extends over 17 amino acids. V dropped 5 bases and J dropped 7; count of bases not matched to a gene: 16. Germline V gene data show CDR1 as MNHEY and CDR2 as SMNVEV (reference sequence). For the CDR3, the DNA is TGTGCCAGCAGTCCTGGGCGACAGGGCTCGGCCCGTGAAAAACTGTTTTTT. It yields the protein CASSPGRQGSAREKLFF.

About this clonotype itself: This may be a read error, as it is one base from a much larger clone. V is TRBV10-3 and J is TRBJ1-2; D not certain. Trimming pared 3 bases from V and 2 bases from J, leaving 13 bases between. Per germline, CDR1 ENHRY and CDR2 SYGVKD. The CDR3 is 15 residues long. The CDR3 sequence is CAISDSSLGNYGYTF. DNA for the CDR3: TGTGCCATCAGTGACAGTTCCCTAGGGAACTATGGCTACACCTTC.

This rearrangement joins TRBV20-1 to TRBJ2-1, with D perhaps TRBD1 or TRBD2 (6 bases each). The CDR3 sequence is 16 residues long. The V gene lost 5 bases and the J gene lost 5 bases, with 22 bases spanning the gap. Germline values: CDR1 DFQATT, CDR2 SNEGSKA (reference sequence). The chain's CDR3 is CSAFYTGGRMNNEQFF. In DNA form, the CDR3 reads TGCAGTGCTTTCTACACCGGGGGCCGGATGAACAATGAGCAGTTCTTC.